This T cell receptor (beta chain) stems from a study of T cell repertoires in cytomegalovirus infection. TCRdb recomputed calls from the reads with MiXCR, one row per CDR3 protein. The sample records some 450,000 distinct CDR3 sequences, about a third being singletons. Germline CDR1 MNHNY, CDR2 SVGAGI (reference sequence). The junction had 10 bases not matched to a gene; V was cut back by 7 bases and J by 10 bases. This CDR3 comprises 15 residues. The sequencing input was PBMCs. This rearrangement joins TRBV6-6 to TRBJ2-5; TRBD2 agrees at 15 bases. This receptor was obtained from a human donor in good health (CMV status not recorded). Some clones in this sample may be carry-over from other donors' samples. Here the CDR3 DNA reads TGTGCCAGCAAACGAAGCGGGACTAGCGGGGGGCTCCAGTACTTC. It translates to CASKRSGTSGGLQYF.